The T cell receptor beta chain under discussion was sequenced for a study of T cells in Graves' hyperthyroidism and ophthalmopathy. The CDR3 is made up of 15 amino acids. J lost 5 bases, V lost 4 bases, and 11 bases had no gene match. Germline CDR1 reads SGHAT; CDR2 reads FQNNGV. Hyperthyroidism was newly diagnosed in patients aged 18 to 65 (duration under 2 months). From RNA transcripts, TCR beta CDR3 regions were amplified. A first-round RT-PCR of the TCR CDR3 used the HTBI primer set. One entry per CDR3 protein, called by TCRdb with MiXCR from the multiplex PCR reads. This sample has around 190,000 distinct CDR3 sequences, with about 17% found just once.

V and J are TRBV11-2 and TRBJ2-7; TRBD1 agrees at 7 bases. Sequencing was performed on blood. The sequence was collected from a woman in her 50s with Graves' hyperthyroidism. This CDR3 is CASSYRQGLVNEQYF. CDR3 in DNA: TGTGCCAGCAGCTACAGACAGGGTCTCGTCAACGAGCAGTACTTC.